This T cell receptor (beta chain) was sequenced during a study of regulatory T cells in long-lasting Graves disease. Study overall: By definition, persistent Graves' disease involved antithyroid drugs for over 5 years alongside positive TSH receptor antibodies. General study results and limits: The work looked only at peripheral blood and did not look at thyroid tissue. Comparison showed that persistent patients shared more public clonotypes (about 3,000) than new patients (about 880). Possibly, too few samples lowered accuracy.

This clonotype has more than one count but fewer than ten. As yet, its antigen is unknown. The time point: persistent/refractory GD, antithyroid drugs over 5 years with positive TRAb. From RNA extracted from PBMCs, the TCR library was made. V dropped 3 bases and J dropped 2 bases, with 7 bases sitting between them. CDR1 and CDR2 from the germline V gene are WNHNN and SYGVQD (reference sequence). The CDR3 is 13 amino acids. The TCR beta library used iRepertoire HTBI primers with Arm-PCR amplification of CDR3. TCRdb itself ran the multiplex PCR reads through MiXCR, one entry per CDR3 protein. This sample has roughly 430,000 distinct CDR3 sequences, with approximately 22% found just once.

The specimen comprised peripheral blood mononuclear cells (PBMCs), sampled when the disease was refractory, from a patient treated with antithyroid drugs. The rearrangement joins TRBV10-1 to TRBJ2-5, with D perhaps being TRBD1 or TRBD2 (5 bases each). This clonotype originated in a female donor with Graves disease. This chain's CDR3 is CASSEWGQETQYF. The CDR3 DNA reads TGCGCCAGCAGTGAATGGGGGCAAGAGACCCAGTACTTC.